These T cell receptor beta chains were read from a single sample in a study of OX40 agonist ivuxolimab in advanced cancers. Libraries were prepared by immunoSEQ multiplex PCR; TCRdb keeps only in-frame clonotypes and omits some of them. The sample records about 24,000 clones, 60% to 80% being singletons. Specimen: CD4+ or CD8+ T cells sorted from blood, collected in a trial of the OX40 agonist ivuxolimab. The receptors come from an adult with an advanced solid tumor such as melanoma, head and neck, liver or kidney cancer. The CDR3 runs from the conserved cysteine through the conserved F or W. D genes are given only for firm matches. Rows may omit the clone size; those that give it use once, few, many or a size class.

cdr3_aa: CASMKTDFGGYTF
cdr3_nt: TGTGCCAGCATGAAGACCGACTTTGGGGGCTACACCTTC
j_call: TRBJ1-2
d_call: NA
v_call: TRBV2
clone_size: few

cdr3_aa: CASSWGEGWETQYF
cdr3_nt: TGTGCCAGCAGTTGGGGGGAGGGCTGGGAGACCCAGTACTTC
j_call: TRBJ2-5
d_call: TRBD2
v_call: TRBV27
clone_size: NA

cdr3_aa: CASSEPGQGNNEQFF
cdr3_nt: TGTGCCAGCAGTGAACCGGGACAGGGCAACAATGAGCAGTTCTTC
j_call: TRBJ2-1
d_call: TRBD1
v_call: TRBV2
clone_size: few

cdr3_aa: CASVPWGLDQPQHF
cdr3_nt: TGTGCCAGCGTCCCCTGGGGGCTGGATCAGCCCCAGCATTTT
j_call: TRBJ1-5
d_call: NA
v_call: TRBV6-1
clone_size: few

cdr3_aa: CASSTYEQRYGYTF
cdr3_nt: TGTGCCAGTAGTACATATGAACAGCGCTATGGCTACACCTTC
j_call: TRBJ1-2
d_call: NA
v_call: TRBV19
clone_size: NA

cdr3_aa: CASSPSLNFIGDRDYEQYF
cdr3_nt: TGTGCCAGCAGCCCGAGCCTCAATTTCATTGGGGACAGGGACTACGAGCAGTACTTC
j_call: TRBJ2-7
d_call: TRBD1
v_call: TRBV11-2
clone_size: NA

cdr3_aa: CASNPGLAETFYEQYF
cdr3_nt: TGTGCCAGCAACCCCGGACTAGCGGAGACTTTTTACGAGCAGTACTTC
j_call: TRBJ2-7
d_call: TRBD2
v_call: TRBV6-6
clone_size: NA

cdr3_aa: CAWKHRESSYNEQFF
cdr3_nt: TGTGCCTGGAAACACAGGGAAAGCTCCTACAATGAGCAGTTCTTC
j_call: TRBJ2-1
d_call: NA
v_call: TRBV30
clone_size: NA

cdr3_aa: CASSDPSLKGQGRTEAFF
cdr3_nt: TGTGCCAGTAGTGACCCCTCCCTTAAGGGACAGGGGAGGACTGAAGCTTTCTTT
j_call: TRBJ1-1
d_call: TRBD1
v_call: TRBV19
clone_size: once

cdr3_aa: CASSPRRSRRTEAFF
cdr3_nt: TGTGCCAGCAGCCCCAGACGGAGTAGGAGAACTGAAGCTTTCTTT
j_call: TRBJ1-1
d_call: NA
v_call: TRBV7-6
clone_size: few

cdr3_aa: CASSPGRAMNTEAFF
cdr3_nt: TGTGCCAGCTCACCCGGGAGAGCGATGAACACTGAAGCTTTCTTT
j_call: TRBJ1-1
d_call: NA
v_call: TRBV18
clone_size: NA

cdr3_aa: CASSSGLAGNQETQYF
cdr3_nt: TGCGCCAGCAGCTCTGGACTAGCGGGGAACCAAGAGACCCAGTACTTC
j_call: TRBJ2-5
d_call: TRBD2
v_call: TRBV5-1
clone_size: NA

cdr3_aa: CASSQAYGSSAQYF
cdr3_nt: TGCGCCAGCAGCCAAGCTTACGGCAGCTCGGCCCAGTACTTC
j_call: TRBJ2-5
d_call: NA
v_call: TRBV4-1
clone_size: few

cdr3_aa: CASSQEEGRASPLHF
cdr3_nt: TGCGCCAGCAGCCAAGAGGAGGGCCGGGCCTCACCCCTCCACTTT
j_call: TRBJ1-6
d_call: NA
v_call: TRBV4-1
clone_size: NA

cdr3_aa: CATRPGQGTDTQYF
cdr3_nt: TGTGCCACCCGCCCGGGACAGGGCACAGATACGCAGTATTTT
j_call: TRBJ2-3
d_call: TRBD1
v_call: TRBV10-3
clone_size: NA

cdr3_aa: CASSDSRGGRSEQFF
cdr3_nt: TGTGCCAGCAGTGATAGCCGGGGGGGCCGCAGTGAGCAGTTCTTC
j_call: TRBJ2-1
d_call: TRBD2
v_call: TRBV6-1
clone_size: NA

cdr3_aa: CSVVADGGTTYEQYF
cdr3_nt: TGCAGCGTTGTAGCCGACGGAGGAACCACCTACGAGCAGTACTTC
j_call: TRBJ2-7
d_call: NA
v_call: TRBV29-1
clone_size: NA

cdr3_aa: CASSYSKGYEQYF
cdr3_nt: TGTGCCAGCAGTTACTCGAAAGGCTACGAGCAGTACTTC
j_call: TRBJ2-7
d_call: NA
v_call: TRBV6-6
clone_size: NA

cdr3_aa: CASSIGSSYEQYF
cdr3_nt: TGTGCCAGTAGTATCGGCAGTTCCTACGAGCAGTACTTC
j_call: TRBJ2-7
d_call: NA
v_call: TRBV19
clone_size: few

cdr3_aa: CASSEAQGANQPQHF
cdr3_nt: TGTGCCAGCAGTGAAGCACAGGGGGCGAATCAGCCCCAGCATTTT
j_call: TRBJ1-5
d_call: TRBD1
v_call: TRBV2
clone_size: once

cdr3_aa: CASLDRDNSNTEAFF
cdr3_nt: TGCGCCAGCCTTGACCGGGACAACTCGAACACTGAAGCTTTCTTT
j_call: TRBJ1-1
d_call: NA
v_call: TRBV5-1
clone_size: medium-sized

cdr3_aa: CASSIVGGQPQHF
cdr3_nt: TGTGCCAGTAGTATAGTGGGGGGCCAGCCCCAGCATTTT
j_call: TRBJ1-5
d_call: NA
v_call: TRBV19
clone_size: NA

cdr3_aa: CASSAWTAEAFF
cdr3_nt: TGTGCCAGCAGTGCCTGGACAGCTGAAGCTTTCTTT
j_call: TRBJ1-1
d_call: NA
v_call: TRBV6-1
clone_size: once

cdr3_aa: CASSSPEAFKLFF
cdr3_nt: TGTGCCAGCAGTAGTCCGGAGGCTTTCAAACTGTTTTTT
j_call: TRBJ1-4
d_call: NA
v_call: TRBV6-1
clone_size: NA

cdr3_aa: CASSLGLTTDTQYF
cdr3_nt: TGTGCCAGCAGTTTGGGACTGACCACAGATACGCAGTATTTT
j_call: TRBJ2-3
d_call: NA
v_call: TRBV6-6
clone_size: few

cdr3_aa: CASSYLQGFGNTIYF
cdr3_nt: TGTGCCAGCAGTTACCTACAGGGGTTTGGAAACACCATATATTTT
j_call: TRBJ1-3
d_call: TRBD1
v_call: TRBV6-6
clone_size: NA

cdr3_aa: CASSIRVFGGELFF
cdr3_nt: TGTGCCAGTAGTATACGAGTTTTTGGCGGGGAGCTGTTTTTT
j_call: TRBJ2-2
d_call: NA
v_call: TRBV19
clone_size: NA

cdr3_aa: CASGASETQYF
cdr3_nt: TGTGCCAGCGGGGCATCAGAGACCCAGTACTTC
j_call: TRBJ2-5
d_call: NA
v_call: TRBV6-5
clone_size: NA

cdr3_aa: CACTGDPFNYGYTF
cdr3_nt: TGTGCCTGTACAGGGGACCCCTTTAACTATGGCTACACCTTC
j_call: TRBJ1-2
d_call: TRBD1
v_call: TRBV30
clone_size: NA

cdr3_aa: CASSIGAFSSYEQYF
cdr3_nt: TGTGCCAGTAGTATTGGGGCATTTAGCTCCTACGAGCAGTACTTC
j_call: TRBJ2-7
d_call: NA
v_call: TRBV19
clone_size: few

cdr3_aa: CASSLIIEGLDYGYTF
cdr3_nt: TGCGCCAGCAGCTTGATAATTGAGGGGTTGGACTATGGCTACACCTTC
j_call: TRBJ1-2
d_call: NA
v_call: TRBV5-1
clone_size: few

cdr3_aa: CASSFYSPAVEAFF
cdr3_nt: TGTGCCAGTAGTTTTTACAGCCCCGCGGTGGAAGCTTTCTTT
j_call: TRBJ1-1
d_call: NA
v_call: TRBV19
clone_size: NA

cdr3_aa: CASRVWGGTSSYEQYF
cdr3_nt: TGTGCCAGCAGGGTTTGGGGAGGGACATCCTCCTACGAGCAGTACTTC
j_call: TRBJ2-7
d_call: NA
v_call: TRBV2
clone_size: NA

cdr3_aa: CASSLPGRSSYNEQFF
cdr3_nt: TGTGCCAGCAGCTTACCCGGCAGGAGCTCCTACAATGAGCAGTTCTTC
j_call: TRBJ2-1
d_call: NA
v_call: TRBV7-6
clone_size: once

cdr3_aa: CASSPASDRNTGELFF
cdr3_nt: TGCGCCAGCAGCCCGGCTAGCGACAGAAACACCGGGGAGCTGTTTTTT
j_call: TRBJ2-2
d_call: NA
v_call: TRBV5-1
clone_size: NA

cdr3_aa: CASRMTGGMNTEAFF
cdr3_nt: TGCGCCAGCAGGATGACAGGGGGCATGAACACTGAAGCTTTCTTT
j_call: TRBJ1-1
d_call: TRBD1
v_call: TRBV5-1
clone_size: NA

cdr3_aa: CASSPGTVTYEQYF
cdr3_nt: TGCGCCAGCAGCCCTGGGACGGTTACCTACGAGCAGTACTTC
j_call: TRBJ2-7
d_call: NA
v_call: TRBV5-1
clone_size: NA

cdr3_aa: CASSSGTGLETQYF
cdr3_nt: TGCGCCAGCAGCTCAGGGACAGGGTTAGAGACCCAGTACTTC
j_call: TRBJ2-5
d_call: TRBD1
v_call: TRBV5-1
clone_size: NA

cdr3_aa: CASTGPSGGLYGYTF
cdr3_nt: TGTGCCAGCACCGGACCGTCTGGAGGCCTCTATGGCTACACCTTC
j_call: TRBJ1-2
d_call: NA
v_call: TRBV9
clone_size: NA

cdr3_aa: CASSQEGWVVQKRVPIYF
cdr3_nt: TGTGCCAGCAGCCAGGAAGGCTGGGTCGTCCAGAAACGAGTCCCCATATATTTT
j_call: TRBJ1-3
d_call: NA
v_call: TRBV11-2
clone_size: NA

cdr3_aa: CASSQDSGYNSPLHF
cdr3_nt: TGTGCCAGCAGCCAAGATTCCGGTTATAATTCACCCCTCCACTTT
j_call: TRBJ1-6
d_call: NA
v_call: TRBV4-2
clone_size: few

cdr3_aa: CASSLDRRSTDTQYF
cdr3_nt: TGTGCCAGCAGCTTAGATCGCAGAAGCACAGATACGCAGTATTTT
j_call: TRBJ2-3
d_call: NA
v_call: TRBV7-3
clone_size: NA

cdr3_aa: CASSVATSYGYTF
cdr3_nt: TGTGCCAGCAGCGTAGCCACATCTTATGGCTACACCTTC
j_call: TRBJ1-2
d_call: NA
v_call: TRBV9
clone_size: NA

cdr3_aa: CAISPSAQLGNQPQHF
cdr3_nt: TGTGCCATCAGCCCCTCGGCACAACTGGGCAATCAGCCCCAGCATTTT
j_call: TRBJ1-5
d_call: NA
v_call: TRBV10-3
clone_size: NA

cdr3_aa: CSVVTGSDTQYF
cdr3_nt: TGCAGCGTTGTGACAGGGTCAGATACGCAGTATTTT
j_call: TRBJ2-3
d_call: TRBD1
v_call: TRBV29-1
clone_size: NA

cdr3_aa: CASSPSGGRYEQYF
cdr3_nt: TGTGCCAGCAGTCCCTCGGGGGGGCGATACGAGCAGTACTTC
j_call: TRBJ2-7
d_call: TRBD2
v_call: TRBV6-6
clone_size: NA

cdr3_aa: CASRNTGQGIFGTGELFF
cdr3_nt: TGCGCCAGCAGAAATACGGGACAGGGCATATTCGGGACCGGGGAGCTGTTTTTT
j_call: TRBJ2-2
d_call: TRBD1
v_call: TRBV5-1
clone_size: NA

cdr3_aa: CAIKGQYSYGYTF
cdr3_nt: TGTGCCATCAAAGGCCAGTATAGCTATGGCTACACCTTC
j_call: TRBJ1-2
d_call: NA
v_call: TRBV10-3
clone_size: NA

cdr3_aa: CASSGGGRSPLHF
cdr3_nt: TGTGCCAGCAGCGGGGGGGGGAGATCACCCCTCCACTTT
j_call: TRBJ1-6
d_call: NA
v_call: TRBV9
clone_size: NA

cdr3_aa: CATSRYGRSYGYTF
cdr3_nt: TGTGCCACCAGCAGATACGGACGGAGCTATGGCTACACCTTC
j_call: TRBJ1-2
d_call: NA
v_call: TRBV15
clone_size: NA

cdr3_aa: CASSQYAGTGRGGTEAFF
cdr3_nt: TGTGCCAGCAGCCAATACGCCGGGACAGGGAGGGGAGGAACTGAAGCTTTCTTT
j_call: TRBJ1-1
d_call: TRBD1
v_call: TRBV14
clone_size: NA

cdr3_aa: CASSEEGPILDTEAFF
cdr3_nt: TGTGCCAGCAGTGAGGAGGGGCCAATCCTGGACACTGAAGCTTTCTTT
j_call: TRBJ1-1
d_call: NA
v_call: TRBV25-1
clone_size: NA

cdr3_aa: CASSQGYPNSPLHF
cdr3_nt: TGTGCCAGCAGTCAGGGGTACCCGAATTCACCCCTCCACTTT
j_call: TRBJ1-6
d_call: NA
v_call: TRBV6-5
clone_size: NA

cdr3_aa: CASSVETGILGETQYF
cdr3_nt: TGTGCCAGCAGCGTAGAGACAGGGATATTGGGGGAGACCCAGTACTTC
j_call: TRBJ2-5
d_call: TRBD1
v_call: TRBV9
clone_size: NA

cdr3_aa: CASSQYGGTNTEAFF
cdr3_nt: TGCGCCAGCAGCCAATATGGGGGAACGAACACTGAAGCTTTCTTT
j_call: TRBJ1-1
d_call: NA
v_call: TRBV4-1
clone_size: NA